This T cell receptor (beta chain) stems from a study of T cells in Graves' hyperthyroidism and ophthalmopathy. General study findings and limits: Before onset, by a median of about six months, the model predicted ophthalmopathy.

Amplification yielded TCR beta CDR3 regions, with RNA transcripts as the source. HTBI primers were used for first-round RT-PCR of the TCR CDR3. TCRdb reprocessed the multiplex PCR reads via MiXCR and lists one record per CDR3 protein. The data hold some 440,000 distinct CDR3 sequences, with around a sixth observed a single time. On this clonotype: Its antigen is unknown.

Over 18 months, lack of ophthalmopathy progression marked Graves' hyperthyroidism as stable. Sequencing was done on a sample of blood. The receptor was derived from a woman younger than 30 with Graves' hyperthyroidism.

The CDR3 DNA reads TGTGCCAGCAGTTACGAGGACAGATACTACGAGCAGTACTTC. Translation gives CASSYEDRYYEQYF. V is TRBV6-9 and J is TRBJ2-7; tentatively, D is TRBD1 (6 bases). CDR1 and CDR2 from the germline V gene are MNHGY and SVAAGI. Trimming took off 3 bases at V and 3 bases at J, with 12 bases between the two ends. CDR3 length: 14 residues.